Listed here are 30 T cell receptor beta chains from one sample, sequenced in a study of blood T cell repertoires in COVID-19. Sequencing used immunoSEQ multiplex PCR; TCRdb keeps in-frame clones, though not all of them. The data contain tens of thousands of clones, under 95% of them singletons. Specimen: peripheral blood. These receptors came from a man aged 70-80 years with active COVID-19.

J is TRBJ2-5 and V is TRBV7-2; 9 bases agree with TRBD1. V trimming: 5 bases; J trimming: 5 bases; junction bases outside the gene matches: 6. Germline V gene sequence: CDR1 SGHTA, CDR2 FQGNSA. The CDR3 contains 14 residues. The CDR3 region has the DNA TGTGCCAGCAGCATTTACAGGGGGCGGGAGACCCAGTACTTC. Translating gives CASSIYRGRETQYF.

This chain connects TRBV7-9 to TRBJ1-1, with no clear D. The CDR3 sequence is 14 residues long. The ends were cut back, 5 bases at V and 5 bases at J, with 15 bases in the middle. Germline-derived CDR1 and CDR2 are SEHNR and FQNEAQ (reference sequence). The CDR3 coding sequence is TGTGCCAGCAGCGGACTCGGTTGGCGGACTGAAGCTTTCTTT. Translation gives CASSGLGWRTEAFF.

The chain links TRBV6-1 to TRBJ2-3; D possibly corresponds to TRBD1 (6 bases). V was trimmed by 1 base and J by 2 bases, leaving 16 bases between them. Germline CDR1 is MNHNS and CDR2 is SASEGT. This CDR3 region has 17 residues. CDR3 coding DNA: TGTGCCAGCAGTGAAGATATGTGGGCAGGGGCCACAGATACGCAGTATTTT. Translated: CASSEDMWAGATDTQYF.

V gene TRBV5-1 combines with J gene TRBJ2-5; D is possibly TRBD1 (5 bases). The germline V gene encodes CDR1 SGHRS and CDR2 YFSETQ. The CDR3 consists of 14 residues. V shed 3 bases and J shed 2 bases, with 11 bases lying between them. Here the CDR3 DNA reads TGCGCCAGCAGCTCAAGGACACCTCAAGAGACCCAGTACTTC. Protein: CASSSRTPQETQYF.

This sequence joins TRBV18 and TRBJ1-5; D is ambiguous. This CDR3 comprises 14 residues. Germline V gene lookup returns CDR1 KGHSH and CDR2 LQKENI. V lost 8 bases to trimming and J lost 1 base, with 12 bases between them. The CDR3 sequence: CASATAESNQPQHF. DNA of the CDR3: TGTGCCAGCGCGACTGCGGAAAGCAATCAGCCCCAGCATTTT.

This clone was seen only a few times. The genes are TRBV6-6 and TRBJ1-6; D unresolved. Germline CDR1 and CDR2: MNHNY and SVGAGI (reference sequence). V lost 5 bases and J 10 bases, leaving 24 bases between the germline ends. The CDR3 sequence is 17 residues long. CDR3 residues: CASSPRRSESVRSPLHF. In DNA, the CDR3 is TGTGCCAGCAGTCCCCGGCGAAGCGAATCCGTTAGGTCACCCCTCCACTTT.

The rearrangement joins TRBV9 to TRBJ2-2; D not resolved. V gave up 1 base and J gave up 6 bases, with 7 bases separating them. Germline V gene sequence: CDR1 SGDLS, CDR2 YYNGEE. The CDR3 loop spans 13 amino acids. CDR3 protein: CASSVQLSGELFF. The DNA for the CDR3 is TGTGCCAGCAGCGTACAACTTTCCGGGGAGCTGTTTTTT.

V is TRBV12-3 or TRBV12-4 and J is TRBJ2-2; no definite D call. V was cut by 2 bases and J by 11 bases, with 12 bases left in between. This CDR3 comprises 13 residues. Here the CDR3 DNA reads TGTGCCAGCAGTTTATCTCTAGGTCCAGAGCTGTTTTTT. This sequence encodes CASSLSLGPELFF.

This clone was picked up one time. The chain recombines TRBV19 with TRBJ1-2, with 12 bases fitting TRBD1. V was pared by 4 bases and J by 8 bases, with 5 bases of the junction left unmatched. Germline CDR1 is LNHDA and CDR2 is SQIVND (reference sequence). This CDR3 is built from 14 residues. Here the CDR3 reads CASSNRDRGRGYTF. The CDR3 DNA reads as TGTGCCAGTAGTAATCGGGACAGGGGGCGCGGCTACACCTTC.

The chain couples TRBV30 to TRBJ1-5, with D possibly being TRBD1 (5 bases). V lost 1 base to trimming and J lost 0 bases, with 7 bases between them. Germline V CDR1 and CDR2: GTSNPN, SVGIG (reference sequence). This CDR3 region has 14 residues. The CDR3 DNA reads TGTGCCTGGAGTGGGGGCCTTAGCAATCAGCCCCAGCATTTT. Translated: CAWSGGLSNQPQHF.

The chain recombines TRBV28 with TRBJ1-4; the D gene is possibly TRBD1 (6 bases). V shed 4 bases and J shed 8 bases, with 17 bases lying between them. The germline V gene encodes CDR1 MDHEN and CDR2 SYDVKM. This CDR3 is 15 amino acids long. The CDR3 sequence: CASSSSEPGQEKLFF. The CDR3 nucleotides are TGTGCCAGCAGTTCATCGGAGCCGGGACAAGAAAAACTGTTTTTT. The entire variable domain, with the rest obtained from reference TRBV28 and TRBJ1-4, is as follows: DVKVTQSSRYLVKRTGEKVFLECVQDMDHENMFWYRQDPGLGLRLIYFSYDVKMKEKGDIPEGYSVSREKKERFSLILESASTNQTSMYLCASSSSEPGQEKLFFGSGTQLSVL.

The V call is TRBV12-3 or TRBV12-4, the J call TRBJ1-3, with D maybe TRBD1 (5 bases). This CDR3 has 12 amino acids. V was pared by 10 bases and J by 8 bases, with 15 bases between. The CDR3 sequence: CAIGGRVDTIYF. The DNA for the CDR3 is TGTGCCATCGGGGGGAGAGTGGACACCATATATTTT.

This sequence joins TRBV25-1 and TRBJ2-1; D unclear. The CDR3 covers 16 residues. Looked up from germline, CDR1 is MGHDK and CDR2 is SYGVNS. The V end lost 1 base, the J end lost 1 base, and 11 bases lay between the germline ends. CDR3 loop: CASSESHEVSYNEQFF. CDR3 sequence (DNA): TGTGCCAGCAGTGAATCGCACGAGGTTTCCTACAATGAGCAGTTCTTC.

The chain joins TRBV3-1 (or the pseudogene TRBV3-2) to TRBJ2-7, with 10 positions matching TRBD1. The germline gives CDR1 LGHDT, CDR2 YNNKEL (reference sequence). With V trimmed by 4 bases and J by 3 bases, 3 bases remained unmatched. The length of the CDR3 is 14 residues. CDR3 protein: CASSPRDRGYEQYF. The CDR3, as DNA: TGTGCCAGCAGCCCCCGGGACAGGGGCTACGAGCAGTACTTC.

The chain couples TRBV5-1 to TRBJ1-2; D might be TRBD1 (5 bases). This CDR3 comprises 15 residues. V shed 0 bases and J shed 4 bases, with 13 bases lying between them. Germline-derived CDR1 and CDR2 are SGHRS and YFSETQ. CDR3 DNA sequence: TGCGCCAGCAGCTTGGATTCTCAAAGGGGCTATGGCTACACCTTC. This sequence encodes CASSLDSQRGYGYTF.

This chain joins TRBV4-3 and TRBJ2-5; the match to TRBD2 covers 7 bases. The CDR3 is made up of 16 amino acids. J gave up 7 bases and V 0 bases, and 11 bases lay outside the gene matches. Germline V gives CDR1 LGHNA, CDR2 YSLEER. CDR3 in DNA: TGCGCCAGCAGCCAAGATTACCTCTCGGGGGGTGGGACCCAGTACTTC. Translating gives CASSQDYLSGGGTQYF.

The chain carries TRBV3-1 (or the pseudogene TRBV3-2) and TRBJ2-3; D might be TRBD1 (5 bases). Germline CDR1 reads LGHDT; CDR2 reads YNNKEL (reference sequence). The ends were cut back, 5 bases at V and 2 bases at J, with 14 bases in the middle. The CDR3 length is 15 residues. In DNA form, the CDR3 reads TGTGCCAGCAGCGATCGACAGTTCTCCACAGATACGCAGTATTTT. Amino acids: CASSDRQFSTDTQYF.

This clone was seen just once. The gene calls are TRBV7-3 and TRBJ2-1; TRBD1 matches 9 bases. V lost 5 bases, J lost 4 bases, and 6 bases stayed unmatched. The germline gives CDR1 SGHTA, CDR2 FQGTGA. This CDR3 is 15 amino acids long. The CDR3 sequence: CASSPRQGEYNEQFF. In DNA, the CDR3 is TGTGCCAGCAGCCCCCGACAGGGGGAATACAATGAGCAGTTCTTC.

The genes are TRBV6-5 and TRBJ2-5; D may be TRBD2 (6 bases). This CDR3 has 12 residues. Germline lookup yields CDR1 MNHEY and CDR2 SVGAGI. With 8 bases removed from V and 5 bases from J, the gap between germline ends came to 12 bases. The DNA for the CDR3 is TGTGCCAGCGGGGGGATTCAGGAGACCCAGTACTTC. This encodes CASGGIQETQYF.

The CDR3 protein is CATSGGRTGELFF. CDR3 in DNA: TGTGCCACCAGCGGAGGGAGGACCGGGGAGCTGTTTTTT. The V call is TRBV15, the J call TRBJ2-2; D is perhaps TRBD2 (6 bases). CDR3 size: 13 residues. Trimming left V 5 bases short and J 5 bases short, with 9 bases between. CDR1 LNHNV and CDR2 YYDKDF come from the germline V gene (reference sequence).

The chain joins TRBV18 to TRBJ1-2, with D tentatively TRBD1 (5 bases). Germline V gene lookup returns CDR1 KGHSH and CDR2 LQKENI. This CDR3 spans 15 amino acids. Trimming took off 3 bases at V and 2 bases at J, with 13 bases between the two ends. CDR3 region: CASSPGQGRNYGYTF. CDR3 in DNA: TGTGCCAGCTCACCCGGGCAGGGTCGGAACTATGGCTACACCTTC.

The rearrangement links TRBV4-1 to TRBJ1-4; D perhaps matches TRBD1 (6 bases). The V gene lost 4 bases and the J gene lost 5 bases, with 14 bases spanning the gap. Germline values: CDR1 MGHRA, CDR2 YSYEKL. This CDR3 spans 15 amino acids. This CDR3 reads CASSLDRKGNEKLFF. The CDR3 bases are TGCGCCAGCAGCCTCGACAGGAAAGGGAATGAAAAACTGTTTTTT.

The chain is built from TRBV7-3 and TRBJ1-4; 7 bases align to TRBD1. This CDR3 contains 16 residues. CDR1 is SGHTA, CDR2 FQGTGA, per germline. Trimming took 5 bases from V and 4 from J; bases not matched to a gene: 10. CDR3 protein: CASSEKQGGGNEKLFF. Written as DNA, the CDR3 is TGTGCCAGCAGCGAAAAGCAGGGGGGTGGTAATGAAAAACTGTTTTTT.

The rearrangement links TRBV5-1 to TRBJ2-3; maybe TRBD2 (5 bases). This CDR3 is 15 amino acids long. The germline V and J ends were trimmed by 2 bases and 5 bases, with 15 bases remaining between them. Germline CDR1 SGHRS, CDR2 YFSETQ. CDR3 amino acids: CASSFPRAAGDTQYF. In DNA, the CDR3 is TGCGCCAGCAGCTTTCCCCGGGCGGCGGGAGATACGCAGTATTTT.

This chain connects TRBV10-3 to TRBJ2-1; 8 bases are shared with TRBD2. The V gene end was trimmed by 11 bases and the J gene end by 7 bases; junction bases not matched to a gene: 13. CDR1 ENHRY and CDR2 SYGVKD come from the germline V gene. The CDR3 loop spans 14 amino acids. CDR3 amino acids: CAAAGGALGNEQFF. CDR3 coding DNA: TGTGCCGCGGCCGGGGGGGCTCTGGGGAATGAGCAGTTCTTC.

The chain links TRBV9 to TRBJ2-1; 11 bases are shared with TRBD2. This CDR3 region has 15 residues. Trimming removed 0 bases from V and 7 bases from J; junction bases left unmatched: 3. The V gene's germline CDR1 is SGDLS and CDR2 YYNGEE. CDR3 in amino acids: CASSVVAGGHNEQFF. DNA for the CDR3: TGTGCCAGCAGCGTAGTAGCGGGGGGGCATAATGAGCAGTTCTTC.

V is TRBV6-5 and J is TRBJ2-5; 8 nucleotides agree with TRBD1. CDR1 and CDR2 from the germline V gene are MNHEY and SVGAGI. There are 14 residues in the CDR3. V trimming: 2 bases; J trimming: 6 bases; junction bases outside the gene matches: 5. The CDR3, as DNA: TGTGCCAGCAGTTACGGAGGACAGGGAAAGACCCAGTACTTC. It specifies CASSYGGQGKTQYF.

For the CDR3, the DNA is TGCGCCAGCAGCTTGGATAATAGCGTCTACAATGAGCAGTTCTTC. Residues: CASSLDNSVYNEQFF. The chain couples TRBV5-1 to TRBJ2-1; D is perhaps TRBD2 (5 bases). V lost 0 bases and J lost 3, with 10 bases in between. CDR1 SGHRS and CDR2 YFSETQ come from the germline V gene. The CDR3 length is 15 residues.

The chain has TRBV6-5 and TRBJ2-7, with TRBD1 matching 7 bases. The germline CDR1 and CDR2 sequences are MNHEY and SVGAGI. The trim removed 7 bases at V and 0 bases at J, leaving 9 bases unmatched. This CDR3 spans 15 amino acids. CDR3 protein: CASTPSGGASYEQYF. The CDR3 bases are TGTGCCAGCACCCCATCAGGGGGAGCCTCCTACGAGCAGTACTTC.

This clone appeared a single time. The chain recombines TRBV11-2 with TRBJ1-3, with D possibly matching TRBD1 (5 bases). Trimming removed 1 base at V and 0 bases at J, with 13 bases between. The CDR3 covers 17 residues. CDR1 and CDR2 from the germline V gene are SGHAT and FQNNGV. The CDR3 protein is CASSLGGRVYSGNTIYF. CDR3 sequence (DNA): TGTGCCAGCAGCTTAGGGGGCAGGGTTTACTCTGGAAACACCATATATTTT. The full variable domain, completed using reference TRBV11-2 and TRBJ1-3, is EAGVAQSPRYKIIEKRQSVAFWCNPISGHATLYWYQQILGQGPKLLIQFQNNGVVDDSQLPKDRFSAERLKGVDSTLKIQPAKLEDSAVYLCASSLGGRVYSGNTIYFGEGSWLTVV.